This note documents a single T cell receptor (beta chain) sequence. Antigen: not known. CDR3 length: 12 amino acids. Germline V gene data show CDR1 as GTSNPN and CDR2 as SVGIG (reference sequence). Trimming stripped 2 bases from V and 6 bases from J, with 7 bases between. Measured with immunoSEQ multiplex PCR; TCRdb has only the in-frame clones, and not every one. The data hold some 46,000 clones, with around 93% observed a single time. A roughly 0.5-1 mL peripheral blood aliquot was taken intraoperatively from four of eight donors. All available leukocytes, rather than a set cell count, yielded the blood DNA. The data were taken from a study of human thymus T cells. Broader study findings: The authors found apparently biased V and J gene usage in thymic and blood repertoires.

Material for sequencing was blood. The rearrangement joins TRBV30 to TRBJ1-4; D call uncertain. The receptor's source is a girl younger than two with a congenital heart defect but otherwise immunologically healthy. CDR3 nucleotide sequence: TGTGCCTGGAGTCAGGATGATGAAAAACTGTTTTTT. It translates to CAWSQDDEKLFF.